This T cell receptor (beta chain) was retrieved from a study of memory CD4+ T cells and cytomegalovirus serostatus. Background on the study: Of the healthy Belgian adults, fewer than 10 were CMV seropositive and 20 to 30 seronegative.

This clone has more than one count but fewer than ten. Its matching antigen is unknown. The sort gate was single viable CD3+CD4+CD8-CD45RO+ cells for memory CD4+ T cells. Authors' data handling: Out-of-frame sequences were removed, leaving roughly 2.1 million distinct TCRbeta sequences. Sequenced by immunoSEQ multiplex PCR; TCRdb stores in-frame clones only, minus some. The V and J calls and clone size come from that table; D and trimming were worked out from the DNA. The sample includes under 55,000 clones, 80% to 85% of them seen just once. Overall study findings and caveats: Suggested: most of the CMV-linked TCR signature lies in CD4+ memory cells.

Sequencing input: memory CD4+ T cells from blood. This receptor was taken from an adult in good health and CMV-seropositive.

CDR3 coding DNA: TGTGCCAGCAGCCCCGGGACATTAACTGAAGCTTTCTTT. Translating it yields CASSPGTLTEAFF. V and J are TRBV14 and TRBJ1-1; tentatively, D is TRBD1 (6 bases). The V end lost 4 bases, the J end lost 5 bases, and 11 bases lay between the germline ends. Germline loops: CDR1 SGHDN, CDR2 FVKESK. This CDR3 is built from 13 residues.